These 7 T cell receptor beta chains were all obtained from the same sample, sequenced in a study of T and B cells in COVID-19 patients (dated by TCRdb to the early 2020s). This sample was sequenced with an Illumina MiSeq. Multiplex PCR with BIOMED2 TRB-A/B primer pools was used to amplify TRB rearrangements. TCRdb cleaned the public reads at Q25 with fastp, built clones with MiXCR and kept in-frame beta chains. CDR3 protein sequences are deduplicated, and each keeps its most common genes and DNA. A total of about 8,400 distinct CDR3 sequences appear in this sample, 25% of them only once. The top ten clones comprise approximately 6.9% of the sample. TRB repertoires were amplified using about 240-550 ng of genomic DNA isolated from blood. Material for sequencing was blood. These receptors originate from a human donor who had recovered from COVID-19.

The rearrangement links TRBV10-3 to TRBJ1-5; TRBD1 might be the D (5 bases). The CDR3 runs 14 residues. Trimming cost V 4 bases and J 0 bases, with 7 bases left between them. CDR1 and CDR2 from the germline V gene are ENHRY and SYGVKD. Here the CDR3 reads CAISGGDSNQPQHF. The CDR3 DNA is TGTGCCATCAGTGGGGGGGATAGCAATCAGCCCCAGCATTTT.

In this sample, this clonotype is medium-sized. V gene TRBV19 combines with J gene TRBJ2-1; possibly TRBD1 or TRBD2 for D (5 bases each). Germline CDR1 and CDR2: LNHDA and SQIVND (reference sequence). Trimming took 8 bases from V and 9 from J, leaving 8 bases between them. This CDR3 has 10 amino acids. The CDR3 loop reads CASLGTEQFF. For the CDR3, the DNA is TGTGCCAGTCTGGGGACTGAGCAGTTCTTC. Full variable domain (outside the CDR3, taken from reference TRBV19 and TRBJ2-1): DGGITQSPKYLFRKEGQNVTLSCEQNLNHDAMYWYRQDPGQGLRLIYYSQIVNDFQKGDIAEGYSVSREKKESFPLTVTSAQKNPTAFYLCASLGTEQFFGPGTRLTVL.

This clonotype is termed medium-sized. The chain uses TRBV19 and TRBJ2-5, with 12 bases that match TRBD2. CDR3 length: 18 amino acids. From germline, CDR1 is LNHDA and CDR2 SQIVND (reference sequence). Trimming cost V 3 bases and J 5 bases; bases outside gene matches: 13. CDR3 sequence: CASSMAASGGAPMETQYF. Here the CDR3 DNA reads TGTGCCAGTAGTATGGCGGCTAGCGGGGGGGCTCCGATGGAGACCCAGTACTTC. The full variable domain, with the rest looked up from reference TRBV19 and TRBJ2-5, is DGGITQSPKYLFRKEGQNVTLSCEQNLNHDAMYWYRQDPGQGLRLIYYSQIVNDFQKGDIAEGYSVSREKKESFPLTVTSAQKNPTAFYLCASSMAASGGAPMETQYFGPGTRLLVL.

This clonotype qualifies as medium-sized. V usage is TRBV12-3 or TRBV12-4 and J usage is TRBJ2-3, with D unclear. V was cut by 1 base and J by 1 base, with 3 bases left in between. CDR3 length: 13 residues. CDR3 in amino acids: CASSLDRTDTQYF. The DNA of the CDR3 is TGTGCCAGCAGTTTAGACCGCACAGATACGCAGTATTTT.

By proportion, this clonotype is medium-sized (0.01 to 0.1%). The V and J genes are TRBV27 and TRBJ1-1; the D is unclear. The CDR3 is 13 amino acids. V was trimmed by 4 bases and J by 4 bases, leaving 10 bases between them. Germline V lookup: CDR1 MNHEY, CDR2 SMNVEV (reference sequence). CDR3 protein: CASSWAEGTEAFF. The CDR3 DNA reads as TGTGCCAGCAGTTGGGCAGAGGGCACTGAAGCTTTCTTT.

The genes are TRBV12-3 or TRBV12-4 and TRBJ1-4; 8 nucleotides agree with TRBD1. V shed 3 bases, J shed 3 bases, and the junction held 3 bases outside the gene matches. The CDR3 consists of 15 residues. The CDR3, as DNA: TGTGCCAGCAGTTTCCTACAGGGGGCTAATGAAAAACTGTTTTTT. As protein: CASSFLQGANEKLFF.

The V call is TRBV5-1, the J call TRBJ2-4, with 8 bases matching TRBD2. CDR1 SGHRS and CDR2 YFSETQ come from the germline V gene. The trim removed 5 bases at V and 0 bases at J, leaving 13 bases unmatched. The CDR3 extends over 18 amino acids. The CDR3 loop reads CASRPGGHPGGAKNIQYF. DNA of the CDR3: TGCGCCAGCAGACCGGGGGGGCATCCCGGGGGAGCCAAAAACATTCAGTACTTC.